This TCR beta chain is from a study of blood T cells in healthy people across ages. Per-sample yields of isolated PBMCs were at least 6 million. For the second PCR, which ran for about 6 to 11 cycles, a sample-barcoded 5' primer and a J-beta primer mix were used. TCRdb reprocessed the 5' RACE reads via MiXCR and lists one record per CDR3 protein. The sample consists of nearly 1 million distinct CDR3 sequences, roughly 51% of them appearing once. Germline lookup yields CDR1 KGHSH and CDR2 LQKENI. V trimming: 2 bases; J trimming: 1 base; junction bases outside the gene matches: 3. This CDR3 comprises 17 residues.

The sequenced material came from blood. V is TRBV18 and J is TRBJ2-6; TRBD2 matches at 9 bases. This TCR was recovered from a woman aged 60-75 years in good health. For the CDR3, the DNA is TGTGCCAGCTCACCATTACTAGCGGGTTCTGGGGCCAACGTCCTGACTTTC. This gives the protein CASSPLLAGSGANVLTF.